The clone carrying this TCR beta chain appeared once. This record comes from a study of blood T cell repertoires in COVID-19. Study-wide context: PBMCs, B-cell-depleted T cells, or T cells provided the cDNA or gDNA that made up the material.

The CDR3 covers 13 residues. Germline CDR1 is SGHRS and CDR2 is YFSETQ. V was shortened by 4 bases and J by 3 bases, with 7 bases between the two germline ends. Source study methods: Estimation of nucleated cell counts was performed using reference gene primer amplification. TCRdb's copy holds only in-frame clones and misses some; the assay was immunoSEQ multiplex PCR. V and J calls and clone size are given by that table; D and trimming were obtained from the DNA. Of 87,000 or so clones listed, approximately 87% were seen once; the top ten hold 7% to 8%. Sequencing used peripheral blood. This chain joins TRBV5-1 and TRBJ2-2; D unresolved. This TCR was recovered from a human donor with acute or convalescent COVID-19. The donor label of this sample is uncertain. Here the CDR3 DNA reads TGCGCCAGCAGCACAGACCACACCGGGGAGCTGTTTTTT. Translation gives CASSTDHTGELFF.